The source of this T cell receptor (beta chain) is a study of cytomegalovirus exposure and HLA in healthy donors. Primers included in the PCR were 60 Vbeta and 13 Jbeta primers. The assay was immunoSEQ multiplex PCR, and TCRdb's table has in-frame clones only and misses some. The data hold around 130,000 clones, with less than 80% observed a single time. Looked up from germline, CDR1 is SGHTA and CDR2 is FQGNSA. The CDR3 length is 18 residues. V lost 1 base and J lost 0; bases outside the gene matches: 6. Points on this clone: In the same sample, other DNA sequences code for this CDR3.

Sequencing used PBMCs. The sequence derives from a man aged 40-49 years in good health and CMV-seropositive. V is TRBV7-2 and J is TRBJ2-6, with 7 positions matching TRBD1. The DNA for the CDR3 is TGTGCCAGCAGCTTAGTCGCCAGGGGGAACTCTGGGGCCAACGTCCTGACTTTC. This gives the protein CASSLVARGNSGANVLTF.